A selection of T cell receptor beta chains follows, all from one sample in a study of blood T cell repertoires in COVID-19. Data came from immunoSEQ multiplex PCR; TCRdb stores just in-frame clones and leaves some out. The sample shows about 460,000 clones, about 88% of them seen only once. Sequencing was done on a sample of PBMCs or T cells enriched from blood (not recorded which). These receptors originate from a woman aged 55-70 years who had recovered from COVID-19. Each CDR3 is given with its conserved first and last residue. A D gene is named only where the DNA matches it firmly. Some rows have no size entry. The others give once, few or many, or a class for an expanded clone.

d_call: TRBD2
j_call: TRBJ2-2
v_call: TRBV15
clone_size: NA
cdr3_aa: CATSRGLADYTGELFF
cdr3_nt: TGTGCCACCAGCAGAGGGCTAGCGGATTACACCGGGGAGCTGTTTTTT

d_call: NA
j_call: TRBJ2-6
v_call: TRBV19
clone_size: NA
cdr3_aa: CASSLRGTANAGANVLTF
cdr3_nt: TGTGCCAGTAGTCTACGGGGAACGGCCAATGCGGGGGCCAACGTCCTGACTTTC

d_call: NA
j_call: TRBJ2-3
v_call: TRBV20-1
clone_size: NA
cdr3_aa: CSARMTPAQYF
cdr3_nt: TGCAGTGCTAGAATGACTCCAGCGCAGTATTTT

d_call: NA
j_call: TRBJ2-1
v_call: TRBV7-8
clone_size: NA
cdr3_aa: CASSFGTRGSNEQFF
cdr3_nt: TGTGCCAGCAGCTTTGGTACGCGGGGTTCCAATGAGCAGTTCTTC

d_call: NA
j_call: TRBJ1-5
v_call: TRBV11-2
clone_size: NA
cdr3_aa: CASSLRDSQPQHF
cdr3_nt: TGTGCCAGCAGCTTGAGAGATTCACAGCCCCAGCATTTT

d_call: NA
j_call: TRBJ1-2
v_call: TRBV29-1
clone_size: NA
cdr3_aa: CSGDTGYGYTF
cdr3_nt: TGCAGCGGCGACACCGGCTATGGCTACACCTTC

d_call: TRBD1
j_call: TRBJ1-1
v_call: TRBV11-2
clone_size: NA
cdr3_aa: CASSLNPPGGNTEAFF
cdr3_nt: TGTGCCAGCAGCTTGAACCCTCCAGGGGGGAACACTGAAGCTTTCTTT

d_call: NA
j_call: TRBJ1-1
v_call: TRBV5-4
clone_size: few
cdr3_aa: CASSLRSLDTEAFF
cdr3_nt: TGTGCCAGCAGCTTGAGGAGTTTGGACACTGAAGCTTTCTTT

d_call: NA
j_call: TRBJ1-5
v_call: TRBV28
clone_size: once
cdr3_aa: CASSRGGVGNQPQHF
cdr3_nt: TGTGCCAGCAGTCGGGGTGGGGTAGGCAATCAGCCCCAGCATTTT

d_call: TRBD1
j_call: TRBJ2-5
v_call: TRBV5-1
clone_size: NA
cdr3_aa: CASSPNPTGVQETQYF
cdr3_nt: TGCGCCAGCAGCCCGAACCCAACAGGGGTCCAAGAGACCCAGTACTTC

d_call: NA
j_call: TRBJ1-2
v_call: TRBV5-1
clone_size: NA
cdr3_aa: CASSLEGGRYGYTF
cdr3_nt: TGCGCCAGCAGCTTGGAAGGCGGAAGATATGGCTACACCTTC

d_call: TRBD1
j_call: TRBJ1-5
v_call: TRBV5-1
clone_size: NA
cdr3_aa: CASSPGQGNQPQHF
cdr3_nt: TGCGCCAGCAGCCCGGGACAGGGCAATCAGCCCCAGCATTTT

d_call: NA
j_call: TRBJ1-4
v_call: TRBV12-5
clone_size: once
cdr3_aa: CASGLQSGATNEKLFF
cdr3_nt: TGTGCTAGTGGTTTACAGAGCGGAGCAACTAATGAAAAACTGTTTTTT

d_call: NA
j_call: TRBJ2-2
v_call: TRBV5-4
clone_size: NA
cdr3_aa: CASSLAGASGELFF
cdr3_nt: TGTGCCAGCAGCTTGGCGGGAGCGTCCGGGGAGCTGTTTTTT

d_call: NA
j_call: TRBJ1-2
v_call: TRBV7-9
clone_size: once
cdr3_aa: CASSLVQGPYGYTF
cdr3_nt: TGTGCCAGCAGCTTAGTACAGGGTCCCTATGGCTACACCTTC

d_call: NA
j_call: TRBJ1-4
v_call: TRBV3-1/TRBV3-2
clone_size: once
cdr3_aa: CASSQGLGRANEKLFF
cdr3_nt: TGTGCCAGCAGCCAAGGTCTCGGGAGGGCTAATGAAAAACTGTTTTTT

d_call: TRBD1
j_call: TRBJ2-3
v_call: TRBV3-1/TRBV3-2
clone_size: NA
cdr3_aa: CASSQGRDRGVADTQYF
cdr3_nt: TGTGCCAGCAGCCAAGGCCGCGACAGGGGAGTCGCAGATACGCAGTATTTT

d_call: TRBD1
j_call: TRBJ2-1
v_call: TRBV27
clone_size: NA
cdr3_aa: CASSLRQGDSYNEQFF
cdr3_nt: TGTGCCAGCAGTTTACGACAGGGAGACTCCTACAATGAGCAGTTCTTC

d_call: TRBD1
j_call: TRBJ2-7
v_call: TRBV27
clone_size: NA
cdr3_aa: CASSSPRTGLYEQYF
cdr3_nt: TGTGCCAGCAGTTCCCCTAGGACAGGTCTCTACGAGCAGTACTTC

d_call: NA
j_call: TRBJ1-1
v_call: TRBV7-9
clone_size: NA
cdr3_aa: CASSLVSGGRTEAFF
cdr3_nt: TGTGCCAGCAGCTTAGTGAGCGGGGGACGGACTGAAGCTTTCTTT

d_call: NA
j_call: TRBJ1-5
v_call: TRBV4-2
clone_size: NA
cdr3_aa: CASSPSTPDNQPQHF
cdr3_nt: TGTGCCAGCAGCCCGTCGACACCCGACAATCAGCCCCAGCATTTT

d_call: TRBD1
j_call: TRBJ1-3
v_call: TRBV18
clone_size: NA
cdr3_aa: CASSPDRGISGNTIYF
cdr3_nt: TGTGCCAGCTCTCCGGACAGGGGAATCTCTGGAAACACCATATATTTT

d_call: TRBD2
j_call: TRBJ2-7
v_call: TRBV7-2
clone_size: NA
cdr3_aa: CASSQRLAGSSPYSYEQYF
cdr3_nt: TGTGCCAGCAGCCAACGACTAGCGGGCTCTAGTCCTTACTCCTACGAGCAGTACTTC

d_call: NA
j_call: TRBJ1-4
v_call: TRBV2
clone_size: NA
cdr3_aa: CASSLVGEELFF
cdr3_nt: TGTGCCAGCAGTTTGGTTGGGGAGGAACTGTTTTTT

d_call: NA
j_call: TRBJ1-1
v_call: TRBV6-5
clone_size: NA
cdr3_aa: CGAGALNTEAFF
cdr3_nt: TGTGGGGCAGGGGCCCTGAACACTGAAGCTTTCTTT

d_call: NA
j_call: TRBJ1-1
v_call: TRBV2
clone_size: NA
cdr3_aa: CASNSRMNTEAFF
cdr3_nt: TGTGCCAGCAACTCGAGAATGAACACTGAAGCTTTCTTT

d_call: NA
j_call: TRBJ1-6
v_call: TRBV10-1
clone_size: NA
cdr3_aa: CARGRSPLHF
cdr3_nt: TGCGCCAGAGGGAGGTCACCCCTCCACTTT

d_call: NA
j_call: TRBJ1-2
v_call: TRBV24-1
clone_size: once
cdr3_aa: CATSDPRQDNYGYTF
cdr3_nt: TGTGCCACCAGTGATCCGAGACAGGATAACTATGGCTACACCTTC

d_call: TRBD1
j_call: TRBJ1-6
v_call: TRBV6-1
clone_size: NA
cdr3_aa: CASSEALNRGPRDSPLHF
cdr3_nt: TGTGCCAGCAGTGAAGCGCTTAACAGGGGCCCTAGGGATTCACCCCTCCACTTT

d_call: TRBD1
j_call: TRBJ1-1
v_call: TRBV18
clone_size: NA
cdr3_aa: CASSPQTGRSTEAFF
cdr3_nt: TGTGCCAGCTCACCACAGACAGGGCGGAGCACTGAAGCTTTCTTT

d_call: NA
j_call: TRBJ1-5
v_call: TRBV19
clone_size: NA
cdr3_aa: CASMELRGQPQHF
cdr3_nt: TGTGCCAGTATGGAATTAAGGGGGCAGCCCCAGCATTTT

d_call: TRBD2
j_call: TRBJ2-7
v_call: TRBV30
clone_size: once
cdr3_aa: CAWSGGGSYEQYF
cdr3_nt: TGTGCCTGGAGTGGGGGGGGCTCCTACGAGCAGTACTTC

d_call: TRBD1
j_call: TRBJ1-4
v_call: TRBV19
clone_size: NA
cdr3_aa: CASSIGPGQGVEKLFF
cdr3_nt: TGTGCCAGTAGTATAGGTCCGGGACAGGGGGTCGAAAAACTGTTTTTT

d_call: TRBD1
j_call: TRBJ2-1
v_call: TRBV5-1
clone_size: NA
cdr3_aa: CASSGQGYNEQFF
cdr3_nt: TGCGCCAGCAGCGGACAGGGCTACAATGAGCAGTTCTTC

d_call: TRBD1
j_call: TRBJ2-1
v_call: TRBV24-1
clone_size: NA
cdr3_aa: CATRQGNEQFF
cdr3_nt: TGTGCCACCAGACAGGGGAATGAGCAGTTCTTC

d_call: NA
j_call: TRBJ2-3
v_call: TRBV9
clone_size: NA
cdr3_aa: CASSGGGWTDTQYF
cdr3_nt: TGTGCCAGCAGCGGAGGGGGTTGGACAGATACGCAGTATTTT

d_call: NA
j_call: TRBJ1-6
v_call: TRBV24-1
clone_size: NA
cdr3_aa: CATSEGVGNSPLHF
cdr3_nt: TGTGCCACCAGTGAAGGGGTTGGTAATTCACCCCTCCACTTT

d_call: NA
j_call: TRBJ1-4
v_call: TRBV10-3
clone_size: NA
cdr3_aa: CAISQGSEKLFF
cdr3_nt: TGTGCCATCAGTCAGGGTAGTGAAAAACTGTTTTTT

d_call: TRBD1
j_call: TRBJ1-4
v_call: TRBV19
clone_size: NA
cdr3_aa: CASSIRGQTNEKLFF
cdr3_nt: TGTGCCAGTAGTATCAGGGGGCAAACTAATGAAAAACTGTTTTTT

d_call: TRBD1
j_call: TRBJ2-7
v_call: TRBV10-2
clone_size: NA
cdr3_aa: CASSPTGGQILGTYEQYF
cdr3_nt: TGCGCCAGCAGCCCGACAGGGGGCCAAATCCTCGGGACCTACGAGCAGTACTTC

d_call: TRBD2
j_call: TRBJ2-3
v_call: TRBV7-8
clone_size: NA
cdr3_aa: CASSYRGGDTQYF
cdr3_nt: TGTGCCAGCAGCTACCGGGGGGGGGATACGCAGTATTTT

d_call: NA
j_call: TRBJ1-2
v_call: TRBV19
clone_size: NA
cdr3_aa: CASSITPPRGSNYGYTF
cdr3_nt: TGTGCCAGTAGTATCACCCCCCCCCGGGGGTCTAACTATGGCTACACCTTC

d_call: TRBD1
j_call: TRBJ1-6
v_call: TRBV19
clone_size: NA
cdr3_aa: CASSLGLTGEGRRSPLHF
cdr3_nt: TGTGCCAGTAGTTTAGGATTGACAGGGGAAGGAAGACGGTCACCCCTCCACTTT